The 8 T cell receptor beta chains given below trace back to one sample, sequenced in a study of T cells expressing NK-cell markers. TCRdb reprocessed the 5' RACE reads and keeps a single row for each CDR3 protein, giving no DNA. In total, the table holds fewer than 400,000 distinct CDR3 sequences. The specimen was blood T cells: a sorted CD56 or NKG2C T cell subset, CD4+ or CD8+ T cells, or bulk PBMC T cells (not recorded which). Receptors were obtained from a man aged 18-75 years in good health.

The CDR3 is CASSSGLAGVLTQETQYF. The chain is built from TRBV11-1 and TRBJ2-5; the TCRdb D gene call, TRBD2, has no DNA to confirm it. The V gene's germline CDR1 is SGHAT and CDR2 FQDESV (reference sequence). This CDR3 is built from 18 residues.

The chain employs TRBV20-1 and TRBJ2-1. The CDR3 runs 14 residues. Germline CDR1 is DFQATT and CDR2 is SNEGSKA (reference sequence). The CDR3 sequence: CSAPSGARGNEQFF.

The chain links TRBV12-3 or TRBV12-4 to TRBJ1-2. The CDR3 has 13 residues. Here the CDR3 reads CASSLLANYGYTF.

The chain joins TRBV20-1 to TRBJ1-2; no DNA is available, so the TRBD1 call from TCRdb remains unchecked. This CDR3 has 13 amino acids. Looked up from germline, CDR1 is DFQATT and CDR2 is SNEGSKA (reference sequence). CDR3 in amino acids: CSAWQGINYGYTF.

CDR3 loop: CASSLSAGIVGGYTF. V gene TRBV5-1 combines with J gene TRBJ1-2. This CDR3 spans 15 amino acids. Germline lookup yields CDR1 SGHRS and CDR2 YFSETQ.

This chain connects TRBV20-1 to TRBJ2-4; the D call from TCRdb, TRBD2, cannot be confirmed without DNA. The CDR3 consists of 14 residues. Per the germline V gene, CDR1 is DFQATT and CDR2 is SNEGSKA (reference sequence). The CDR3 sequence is CSASLGGNRNIQYF.

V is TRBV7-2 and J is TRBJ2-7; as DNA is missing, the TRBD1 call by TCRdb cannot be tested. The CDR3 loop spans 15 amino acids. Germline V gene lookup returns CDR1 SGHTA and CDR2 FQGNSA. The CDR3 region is CASSLGAGRLQGQYF.

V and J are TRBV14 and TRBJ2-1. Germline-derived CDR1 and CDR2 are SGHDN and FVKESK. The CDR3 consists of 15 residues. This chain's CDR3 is CASSQPRIPYNEQFF.